Each of the 10 T cell receptor beta chains below was sequenced from the same sample in a study of cytomegalovirus exposure and HLA in healthy donors. Sequencing was performed with immunoSEQ multiplex PCR; in TCRdb, only in-frame clones are kept and a portion is missing. The data contain some 260,000 clones, about 90% of them singletons. Sequenced sample: PBMCs. The receptors were gathered from a man between 18 and 35 years old in good health and CMV-seropositive.

This chain uses TRBV4-2 with TRBJ2-6; D could derive from TRBD1 or TRBD2 (5 bases each). V lost 0 bases to trimming and J lost 2 bases, with 8 bases between them. CDR3 length equals 16 residues. Germline V gives CDR1 LGHNA, CDR2 YNFKEQ. The CDR3 coding sequence is TGTGCCAGCAGCCAAGAGAGGGGTCCTGGGGCCAACGTCCTGACTTTC. It is translated as CASSQERGPGANVLTF.

For this clone: This CDR3 is also generated by other DNA sequences in the sample. The CDR3 here is CASSYLQGNTEAFF. CDR3 bases: TGTGCCAGCAGTTACCTGCAGGGGAACACTGAAGCTTTCTTT. The V call is TRBV6-5, the J call TRBJ1-1; tentatively, D is TRBD1 (5 bases). The CDR3 has 14 amino acids. With 2 bases removed from V and 1 base from J, the gap between germline ends came to 8 bases. Germline V CDR1 and CDR2: MNHEY, SVGAGI.

This clone was detected only once. This chain joins TRBV7-9 and TRBJ2-7; 8 bases map to TRBD2. With V trimmed by 8 bases and J by 5 bases, 8 bases remained unmatched. The germline CDR1 and CDR2 sequences are SEHNR and FQNEAQ (reference sequence). This CDR3 is 13 amino acids long. The CDR3 sequence is CASRAGGGNEQYF. The DNA for the CDR3 is TGTGCCAGCCGCGCGGGGGGCGGGAACGAGCAGTACTTC.

The chain combines TRBV19 with TRBJ1-5; D may be TRBD1 (5 bases). V gave up 7 bases and J gave up 11 bases, with 18 bases separating them. The germline gives CDR1 LNHDA, CDR2 SQIVND (reference sequence). This CDR3 spans 13 amino acids. CDR3 sequence: CASTHRSREAQHF. CDR3 in DNA: TGTGCCAGTACTCACAGGTCTAGGGAAGCCCAGCATTTT.

As for this clone: The same CDR3 is also encoded by other DNA sequences in this sample. V and J are TRBV6-6 and TRBJ1-2, with 7 nucleotides matching TRBD1. The germline V gene encodes CDR1 MNHNY and CDR2 SVGAGI (reference sequence). Trimming cost V 6 bases and J 3 bases; bases outside gene matches: 1. The CDR3 length is 12 residues. The CDR3 bases are TGTGCCAGCAGGCAGGGGGACTATGGCTACACCTTC. Its translation: CASRQGDYGYTF.

V is TRBV7-2 and J is TRBJ2-7; the D gene is possibly TRBD2 (5 bases). Germline lookup yields CDR1 SGHTA and CDR2 FQGNSA. The V and J ends lost 0 bases and 3 bases respectively, with 9 bases between them. This CDR3 comprises 14 residues. This CDR3 is CASSLALSGYEQYF. The DNA of the CDR3 is TGTGCCAGCAGCTTAGCGCTGAGCGGCTACGAGCAGTACTTC.

This clone has a handful of counts. The V call is TRBV27, the J call TRBJ1-5; TRBD1 matches at 8 bases. The CDR3 has 17 amino acids. The germline V gene encodes CDR1 MNHEY and CDR2 SMNVEV (reference sequence). V lost 4 bases and J lost 6; bases outside the gene matches: 14. DNA of the CDR3: TGTGCCAGCAGTTCCCTACACTCCGACAGGGGCAGTCAGCCCCAGCATTTT. Translating it yields CASSSLHSDRGSQPQHF.

J is TRBJ1-1 and V is TRBV30; D is perhaps TRBD1 (5 bases). V lost 0 bases, J lost 4 bases, and 9 bases lay in between. This CDR3 is 13 amino acids long. Germline V lookup: CDR1 GTSNPN, CDR2 SVGIG (reference sequence). In nucleotides, the CDR3 is TGTGCCTGGAGTGTACAGGAGGGCACTGAAGCTTTCTTT. Its protein is CAWSVQEGTEAFF.

The chain employs TRBV28 and TRBJ1-2; D is unclear. Germline values: CDR1 MDHEN, CDR2 SYDVKM. This CDR3 is built from 11 residues. The ends were cut back, 3 bases at V and 5 bases at J, with 4 bases in the middle. CDR3 in amino acids: CASSFYYGYTF. CDR3 DNA: TGTGCCAGCAGTTTTTATTATGGCTACACCTTC.

The chain recombines TRBV27 with TRBJ2-1; D is perhaps TRBD2 (7 bases). With 6 bases removed from V and 5 bases from J, the gap between germline ends came to 14 bases. Germline values: CDR1 MNHEY, CDR2 SMNVEV (reference sequence). The CDR3 is 14 residues long. CDR3 in amino acids: CASRRTRGDNEQFF. Written as DNA, the CDR3 is TGTGCCAGCAGACGGACTAGGGGGGACAATGAGCAGTTCTTC.